Listed here are 3 T cell receptor beta chains from one sample, sequenced in a study of cytomegalovirus exposure and HLA in healthy donors. The study ran its PCR with 60 Vbeta and 13 Jbeta primers. Generated by immunoSEQ multiplex PCR, the TCRdb table keeps only in-frame clones and is missing some. The data hold some 100,000 clones, with 74% observed a single time. The source material was PBMCs. These receptors all come from a woman in her fifties or sixties in good health and CMV-seropositive.

The chain has TRBV27 and TRBJ1-5, with TRBD1 matching 12 bases. The V gene end was trimmed by 8 bases and the J gene end by 2 bases; junction bases not matched to a gene: 13. Germline CDR1 MNHEY, CDR2 SMNVEV (reference sequence). This CDR3 region has 18 residues. Here the CDR3 reads CASGGPGQGAPGNQPQHF. The DNA of the CDR3 is TGTGCCAGCGGGGGTCCGGGACAGGGGGCGCCTGGCAATCAGCCCCAGCATTTT.

This clone was recorded a few times. The chain combines TRBV30 with TRBJ1-1; D unresolved. CDR3 length: 14 residues. CDR1 is GTSNPN, CDR2 SVGIG, per germline (reference sequence). Between the trimmed V and J ends, which lost 3 bases and 2 bases, there was a span of 13 bases. CDR3 coding DNA: TGTGCCTGGAGCATTGGGCAGACCAACACTGAAGCTTTCTTT. Residues: CAWSIGQTNTEAFF.

This chain uses TRBV19 with TRBJ1-6, with 12 positions matching TRBD1. Germline values: CDR1 LNHDA, CDR2 SQIVND (reference sequence). This CDR3 contains 17 residues. V lost 5 bases, J lost 6 bases, and 8 bases stayed unmatched. The CDR3 loop reads CASSSGTGGSFNSPLHF. CDR3 nucleotides: TGTGCCAGTAGTTCTGGGACAGGGGGCTCGTTTAATTCACCCCTCCACTTT.